These 10 T cell receptor beta chains were all obtained from the same sample, sequenced in a study of T cells in Graves' hyperthyroidism and ophthalmopathy. Regions amplified from RNA transcripts were the TCR beta CDR3 regions. RT-PCR in the first round (using the HTBI primer set) targeted the TCR CDR3. Each CDR3 protein gets one entry after TCRdb re-called the multiplex PCR reads with MiXCR. Of some 500,000 distinct CDR3 sequences in the sample, around 15% were seen once. Sequencing was carried out using blood. Receptor source: a woman aged 18-30 years with Graves' hyperthyroidism.

This clonotype came up many times. The V gene is TRBV9, the J gene TRBJ1-2; the match to TRBD1 covers 7 bases. Germline values: CDR1 SGDLS, CDR2 YYNGEE. With V trimmed by 4 bases and J by 6 bases, 9 bases remained unmatched. This CDR3 has 14 amino acids. The CDR3 coding sequence is TGTGCCAGCAGCACTCTCGACAGGGCCCATGGCTACACCTTC. It encodes CASSTLDRAHGYTF.

This clonotype was seen at least ten times. The rearrangement uses TRBV11-3 and TRBJ2-6; 10 bases match TRBD1. The trim removed 5 bases at V and 0 bases at J, leaving 4 bases unmatched. Germline CDR1 SGHNT, CDR2 YENEEA. The CDR3 totals 17 residues. The CDR3 DNA sequence: TGTGCCAGCAGCGCGGGACAGGGGAGCTCTGGGGCCAACGTCCTGACTTTC. Translation gives CASSAGQGSSGANVLTF.

This clonotype was seen only a few times. The chain couples TRBV4-1 to TRBJ2-2, with 11 positions matching TRBD2. The CDR3 sequence is 16 residues long. Trimming took 0 bases from V and 6 from J; bases not matched to a gene: 3. Germline CDR1 reads MGHRA; CDR2 reads YSYEKL. Written as DNA, the CDR3 is TGCGCCAGCAGCCAAGATGTTAGCGGGAGGGCCGGGGAGCTGTTTTTT. Protein sequence: CASSQDVSGRAGELFF.

At least ten counts were recorded for this clonotype. The rearrangement uses TRBV24-1 and TRBJ2-1; 9 positions agree with TRBD2. Losses at the gene ends were 3 bases for V and 5 bases for J; bases not matched to a gene: 7. Germline V lookup: CDR1 KGHDR, CDR2 SFDVKD. The CDR3 runs to 16 residues. The chain's CDR3 is CATSDPNLAGNNEQFF. DNA of the CDR3: TGTGCCACCAGTGATCCGAACCTAGCGGGGAACAATGAGCAGTTCTTC.

The sample holds many counts of this clonotype. The rearrangement joins TRBV11-1 to TRBJ2-5, with 8 nucleotides matching TRBD1. This CDR3 is built from 13 residues. CDR1 is SGHAT, CDR2 FQDESV, per germline (reference sequence). The V gene end was trimmed by 6 bases and the J gene end by 4 bases; junction bases not matched to a gene: 4. The CDR3 DNA sequence: TGTGCCAGCAGACGAACAGGGGGAGAGACCCAGTACTTC. This translates into CASRRTGGETQYF.

At least ten counts were recorded for this clonotype. The chain uses TRBV11-3 and TRBJ2-1, with 10 bases that match TRBD2. Unmatched junction bases numbered 7, after V lost 1 base and J lost 7 bases. The CDR3 covers 16 residues. Germline V CDR1 and CDR2: SGHNT, YENEEA. CDR3 loop: CASSLGVVAGGNEQFF. Written as DNA, the CDR3 is TGTGCCAGCAGCTTAGGAGTGGTAGCGGGAGGTAATGAGCAGTTCTTC.

This clonotype was counted many times. The gene calls are TRBV2 and TRBJ1-5; D not certain. Trimming shortened V by 8 bases and J by 0 bases, and 14 bases separated the two germline ends. Germline lookup yields CDR1 SNHLY and CDR2 FYNNEI. The CDR3 totals 15 residues. CDR3 protein: CASQAIPYSNQPQHF. DNA for the CDR3: TGTGCCAGCCAGGCGATCCCTTATAGCAATCAGCCCCAGCATTTT.

This clonotype was seen ten or more times. The chain recombines TRBV27 with TRBJ2-1; D unresolved. The CDR3 has 12 amino acids. V was shortened by 5 bases and J by 10 bases, with 12 bases between the two germline ends. Germline V CDR1 and CDR2: MNHEY, SMNVEV (reference sequence). The CDR3 reads CASSRYKGEQFF. CDR3 nucleotides: TGTGCCAGCAGTCGTTACAAGGGAGAGCAGTTCTTC.

This clonotype was counted at least ten times. This chain connects TRBV7-8 to TRBJ1-2; D is ambiguous. Deletions cut 1 base from V and 10 bases from J, with 19 bases between. The CDR3 length is 15 residues. CDR1 and CDR2 from the germline V gene are SGHVS and FQNEAQ. The CDR3 sequence is CASSLDRGPSLTYTF. DNA for the CDR3: TGTGCCAGCAGCTTAGATCGCGGGCCCTCTCTAACCTACACCTTC.

This clonotype was seen repeatedly, ten times or more. The rearrangement joins TRBV6-1 to TRBJ2-5, with TRBD1 matching over 8 bases. V trimming: 5 bases; J trimming: 5 bases; junction bases outside the gene matches: 13. CDR3 length equals 16 residues. Germline V gene sequence: CDR1 MNHNS, CDR2 SASEGT. In DNA form, the CDR3 reads TGTGCCAGCAGTATCTCAGGGGGCGCGTCATGGGAGACCCAGTACTTC. It specifies CASSISGGASWETQYF.